Listed below are T cell receptor beta chains from one sample, sequenced in a study of cytomegalovirus exposure and HLA in healthy donors. Profiling relied on immunoSEQ multiplex PCR, and the TCRdb table lists in-frame clones only, not all of them. The table has about 280,000 clones, approximately 90% seen once. Sequenced: PBMCs. The receptors stem from a young woman in good health and CMV-seronegative. The CDR3 runs from the conserved cysteine through the conserved F or W. The order of the fields is J gene, V gene, CDR3 length, D gene, clone size, CDR3 DNA, CDR3 protein. A D gene is named only where the DNA matches it firmly. Size is stated for part of the rows, as once, few or many counts, or as a class when the clone is expanded.

>TRBJ1-1|TRBV30|13|.|.
TGTGCCTGGAGTATGGAGACGAACACTGAAGCTTTCTTT
CAWSMETNTEAFF
>TRBJ2-1|TRBV19|13|TRBD1|.
TGTGCCAGTAGAATACAGGGGGCTGGTGAGCAGTTCTTC
CASRIQGAGEQFF
>TRBJ1-1|TRBV19|15|TRBD1|.
TGTGCCAGTAGTAGGGGGACAGGGTTTAGGACTGAAGCTTTCTTT
CASSRGTGFRTEAFF
>TRBJ2-1|TRBV7-2|16|.|.
TGTGCCAGCAGCACTCGACCCGGGAGAGCCCCCCTGGGGCAGTTCTTC
CASSTRPGRAPLGQFF
>TRBJ2-1|TRBV6-1|12|.|.
TGTGCCAGCCGACTAGCCTACAATGAGCAGTTCTTC
CASRLAYNEQFF
>TRBJ1-1|TRBV27|15|.|.
TGTGCCAGCAGTTTATCTTCAGGGCTGGGCACTGAAGCTTTCTTT
CASSLSSGLGTEAFF
>TRBJ2-3|TRBV27|15|TRBD1|.
TGTGCCAGCAGGGTTGGACAGGGAAGCACAGATACGCAGTATTTT
CASRVGQGSTDTQYF
>TRBJ1-5|TRBV5-5|14|.|.
TGTGCCAGCAGCTTAAGACAGATAAATCAGCCCCAGCATTTT
CASSLRQINQPQHF
>TRBJ2-3|TRBV10-3|15|.|.
TGTGCCATCAGGGGGGCCACCACATCGGCAGATACGCAGTATTTT
CAIRGATTSADTQYF
>TRBJ1-2|TRBV4-2|16|TRBD1|.
TGTGCCAGCAGCCAAGACCCGACAGGGGAGGCCTATGGCTACACCTTC
CASSQDPTGEAYGYTF
>TRBJ2-1|TRBV12-5|14|TRBD2|.
TGTGCTAGTGGGTCGGGACTAGCGGGAGCTGAGCAGTTCTTC
CASGSGLAGAEQFF
>TRBJ2-7|TRBV7-9|15|TRBD2|.
TGTGCCAGCAGGCACGCCGGAGCGGGAGCCAACGAGCAGTACTTC
CASRHAGAGANEQYF
>TRBJ2-5|TRBV28|13|TRBD2|.
TGTGCCAGCAGTGGCGGGGGGGCAGAGACCCAGTACTTC
CASSGGGAETQYF
>TRBJ2-6|TRBV19|14|.|.
TGTGCCAGTAAGAGGAGCTCTGGGGCCAACGTCCTGACTTTC
CASKRSSGANVLTF
>TRBJ1-2|TRBV6-6|13|.|.
TGTGCCAGCAGGGAGGGGTACAACTATGGCTACACCTTC
CASREGYNYGYTF
>TRBJ1-2|TRBV14|12|.|.
TGTGCCAGCAGCCAAGTGATGAGTGGCTACACCTTC
CASSQVMSGYTF
>TRBJ2-5|TRBV7-2|14|.|.
TGTGCCAGCAGCTTCAGCCTAGCTCAAGAGACCCAGTACTTC
CASSFSLAQETQYF
>TRBJ1-5|TRBV6-6|13|.|.
TGTGCCAGCAGTCAGACAGGTTTCGAGCCCCAGCATTTT
CASSQTGFEPQHF
>TRBJ2-7|TRBV19|14|.|.
TGTGCCAGTAGATGGGGACACGGGGTCGACGAGCAGTACTTC
CASRWGHGVDEQYF
>TRBJ1-2|TRBV19|14|.|.
TGTGCCAGTAGTATACAGAATAGCCTTATAGGCTACACCTTC
CASSIQNSLIGYTF
>TRBJ2-7|TRBV15|14|TRBD1|.
TGTGCCACCAGCAGAGATCAGGGGGTCTACGAGCAGTACTTC
CATSRDQGVYEQYF
>TRBJ2-7|TRBV6-6|14|TRBD1|.
TGTGCCAGCAGTTACTCAGACAGGGGACGCGAGCAGTACTTC
CASSYSDRGREQYF
>TRBJ2-3|TRBV7-2|15|TRBD1|.
TGTGCCAGCAGCCCGGGACAGCCTATTAGGGATACGCAGTATTTT
CASSPGQPIRDTQYF
>TRBJ2-2|TRBV7-6|15|TRBD2|.
TGTGCCAGCAGCACTCTAGCGGCGGGCACCGGGGAGCTGTTTTTT
CASSTLAAGTGELFF
>TRBJ1-1|TRBV2|13|.|.
TGTGCCAGCAGCCAGGGTAGCGGCACTGAAGCTTTCTTT
CASSQGSGTEAFF
>TRBJ2-5|TRBV5-4|14|.|once
TGTGCCAGCAGCTCTGGACAGAGCCAAGAGACCCAGTACTTC
CASSSGQSQETQYF
>TRBJ2-1|TRBV7-8|15|.|.
TGTGCCAGCAGCTTCGGACTAGGGGGGGGTAATGAGCAGTTCTTC
CASSFGLGGGNEQFF
>TRBJ1-2|TRBV5-1|14|TRBD1|once
TGCGCCAGTAGGTCCGGGACAGGGGACTATGGCTACACCTTC
CASRSGTGDYGYTF
>TRBJ2-7|TRBV27|11|.|.
TGTGCCAGCAGTTCTTTCCGACAGTTGTACTTC
CASSSFRQLYF
>TRBJ1-2|TRBV5-1|16|TRBD1|.
TGCGCCAGCAGCTTGGTACCGGGACAGACAAAGTATGGCTACACCTTC
CASSLVPGQTKYGYTF
>TRBJ1-5|TRBV19|15|TRBD1|.
TGTGCCAGTAGTGACAGGGTGGTTTGGTATCAGCCCCAGCATTTT
CASSDRVVWYQPQHF
>TRBJ2-1|TRBV27|14|.|.
TGTGCCAGCAGTTTTCTACCCGCCTACAATGAGCAGTTCTTC
CASSFLPAYNEQFF
>TRBJ2-4|TRBV5-5|15|TRBD2|.
TGTGCCAGCAGCCAAACTAGCGGGAGTTCAAACATTCAGTACTTC
CASSQTSGSSNIQYF
>TRBJ2-7|TRBV28|13|TRBD1|.
TGTGCCACCTCGGGACAGCTGACCTACGAGCAGTACTTC
CATSGQLTYEQYF
>TRBJ2-7|TRBV7-9|13|TRBD1|few
TGTGCCAGCACCAGGGGACAGAACTACGAGCAGTACTTC
CASTRGQNYEQYF
>TRBJ1-3|TRBV27|15|.|.
TGTGCCAGCAGTTTATCCGCGGGTTCTGGAAACACCATATATTTT
CASSLSAGSGNTIYF
>TRBJ2-1|TRBV19|13|TRBD1|.
TGTGCCAGTAGCTGGGACAGGGACAATGAGCAGTTCTTC
CASSWDRDNEQFF
>TRBJ2-3|TRBV6-5|14|.|.
TGTGCCAGCAGCCCAAAAGAGATGGCAGATACGCAGTATTTT
CASSPKEMADTQYF
>TRBJ1-1|TRBV18|15|TRBD1|.
TGTGCCAGCTCACCGGGACAGGTAGTGGGCACTGAAGCTTTCTTT
CASSPGQVVGTEAFF
>TRBJ2-1|TRBV7-9|11|.|.
TGTGCCAGCAGCCGGGACAATGAGCAGTTCTTC
CASSRDNEQFF
>TRBJ1-2|TRBV19|17|.|.
TGTGCCAGTAGTATGAACGCGGTGACCACCCGGGATTATGGCTACACCTTC
CASSMNAVTTRDYGYTF
>TRBJ1-1|TRBV30|16|TRBD1|.
TGTGCCTGGAGTGTAGGGGGCGCACTTATGAACACTGAAGCTTTCTTT
CAWSVGGALMNTEAFF
>TRBJ2-7|TRBV11-2|15|.|.
TGTGCCAGCAGCTTGTTGCCCACCACAGACTACGAGCAGTACTTC
CASSLLPTTDYEQYF
>TRBJ1-4|TRBV6-1|15|.|.
TGTGCCAGCAGTGGGGGGGGCAGGGGCAATGAAAAACTGTTTTTT
CASSGGGRGNEKLFF
>TRBJ2-7|TRBV9|15|TRBD1|.
TGTGCCAGCAGCGTAGGGGGGACAGGGGGCTCCGAGCAGTACTTC
CASSVGGTGGSEQYF
>TRBJ2-7|TRBV19|14|.|.
TGTGCCAGTAGCCCCGCGGCCGCCTCCTACGAGCAGTACTTC
CASSPAAASYEQYF
>TRBJ2-2|TRBV7-8|15|.|.
TGTGCCAGCAGCCCCATCGGGGATAACACCGGGGAGCTGTTTTTT
CASSPIGDNTGELFF
>TRBJ1-3|TRBV30|17|.|.
TGTGCCTGGAGTGTACGGGGGGGGTCGAGAGTTGGAAACACCATATATTTT
CAWSVRGGSRVGNTIYF
>TRBJ2-5|TRBV5-4|15|TRBD2|.
TGTGCCAGCAGCAGGCCAGCGGGAGAAGGGGAGACCCAGTACTTC
CASSRPAGEGETQYF
>TRBJ2-4|TRBV5-1|15|TRBD1|.
TGCGCCAGCAGCTCTGGGGACAGGGTGAGGTCCATTCAGTACTTC
CASSSGDRVRSIQYF
>TRBJ2-7|TRBV9|17|.|.
TGTGCCAGCAGCGTAGTATTGACAGACGTGAGCTCCTACGAGCAGTACTTC
CASSVVLTDVSSYEQYF
>TRBJ2-5|TRBV7-8|16|TRBD2|.
TGTGCCAGCAGCTTAGCCTCTAGCGGGAGATGGGAGACCCAGTACTTC
CASSLASSGRWETQYF
>TRBJ2-7|TRBV11-2|15|TRBD2|.
TGTGCCAGCAGGTACCTGGGACTAGCCAACTACGAGCAGTACTTC
CASRYLGLANYEQYF